This T cell receptor beta chain was captured in a study of cytomegalovirus exposure and HLA in healthy donors. This CDR3 is built from 13 residues. V lost 4 bases and J lost 9, with 13 bases in between. Germline assignment: CDR1 SGHVS and CDR2 FNYEAQ. A multiplex PCR was run with 60 Vbeta primers and 13 Jbeta primers. TCRdb's table, derived via immunoSEQ multiplex PCR, lists solely in-frame clones and lacks some. The table has 130,000 to 150,000 clones, around 78% seen once; the top ten hold 3%. This clone was found once. Sequencing was done on a sample of PBMCs. The sequence came from a middle-aged man in good health and CMV-seropositive. The chain has TRBV7-6 and TRBJ2-1; maybe TRBD2 (6 bases). The CDR3 DNA sequence: TGTGCCAGCAGCTCCCGGGAGCTGGGTGAGCAGTTCTTC. It codes for CASSSRELGEQFF.